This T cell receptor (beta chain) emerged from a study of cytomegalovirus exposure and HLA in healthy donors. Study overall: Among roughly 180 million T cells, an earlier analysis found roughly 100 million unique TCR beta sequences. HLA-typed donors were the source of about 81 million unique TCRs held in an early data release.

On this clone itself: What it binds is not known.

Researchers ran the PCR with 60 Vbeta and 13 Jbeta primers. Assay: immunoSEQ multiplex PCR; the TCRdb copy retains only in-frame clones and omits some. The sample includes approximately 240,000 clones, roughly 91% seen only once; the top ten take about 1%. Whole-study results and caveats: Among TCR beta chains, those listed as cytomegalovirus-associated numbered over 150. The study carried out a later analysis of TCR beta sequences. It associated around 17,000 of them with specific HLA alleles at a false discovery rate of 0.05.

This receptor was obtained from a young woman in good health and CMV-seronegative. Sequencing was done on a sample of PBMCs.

This CDR3 is CASSLDRSQPQHF. The CDR3 nucleotides are TGTGCCAGCAGCTTAGATCGGTCTCAGCCCCAGCATTTT. This chain joins TRBV11-2 and TRBJ1-5; D is ambiguous. CDR3 length: 13 residues. Germline V gene data show CDR1 as SGHAT and CDR2 as FQNNGV. V was pared by 0 bases and J by 6 bases, with 6 bases between.